This T cell receptor beta chain derives from a study of T cell responses to AZD1222 COVID-19 vaccine. Whole-study findings and limits: A reported finding is that nearly half of spike-specific TCRs target unmutated variant regions.

This clone showed up just once. The antigen remains unidentified. The CDR3 extends over 15 amino acids. Deletions cut 7 bases from V and 6 bases from J, with 19 bases between. The germline V gene has CDR1 PRHDT and CDR2 FYEKMQ (reference sequence). Sequencing used immunoSEQ multiplex PCR; TCRdb keeps in-frame clones, though not all of them. Found here are about 100,000 clones, around 87% of them singletons; the top ten hold around 15%. The specimen was peripheral blood, collected on day 0 of AZD1222 vaccination. The sequence was obtained from an adult in good health. This rearrangement joins TRBV13 to TRBJ2-1; unclear D gene. CDR3 sequence: CASTHSINGTNEQFF. The CDR3 nucleotides read TGTGCCAGCACCCATTCCATAAACGGTACCAATGAGCAGTTCTTC.